These 3 T cell receptor beta chains came from one sample sequenced in a study of blood T cell repertoires in COVID-19 (dated by TCRdb to 2018 to 2020). The library relied on the immunoSEQ multiplex PCR assay. The table comes from immuneACCESS by way of TCRdb, which keeps in-frame sequences with V and J called. Part of the clones is missing from these tables; in studies checked, under half for an unresolved V gene and the rest for unknown reasons. This sample comprises a few hundred thousand clones, 84% of them detected only once. The ten largest account for approximately 1.5% of the sample. Sample: peripheral blood. These TCRs come from a woman in her thirties or forties who had recovered from COVID-19.

This chain joins TRBV15 and TRBJ1-2; possibly TRBD1 for D (6 bases). This CDR3 is 16 amino acids long. V shed 0 bases and J shed 3 bases, with 14 bases lying between them. The germline CDR1 and CDR2 sequences are LNHNV and YYDKDF (reference sequence). CDR3 protein: CATSRDLGRGDYGYTF. DNA for the CDR3: TGTGCCACCAGCAGAGATCTGGGCAGGGGAGACTATGGCTACACCTTC. Full variable domain (remainder filled in from reference TRBV15 and TRBJ1-2): DAMVIQNPRYQVTQFGKPVTLSCSQTLNHNVMYWYQQKSSQAPKLLFHYYDKDFNNEADTPDNFQSRRPNTSFCFLDIRSPGLGDTAMYLCATSRDLGRGDYGYTFGSGTRLTVV.

The chain links TRBV10-3 to TRBJ2-6, with a possible D match to TRBD2 (5 bases). This CDR3 is built from 16 residues. CDR1 and CDR2 (germline): ENHRY, SYGVKD. V dropped 0 bases and J dropped 1 base, with 7 bases sitting between them. The CDR3 sequence is CAISESRTSGANVLTF. The DNA for the CDR3 is TGTGCCATCAGTGAGTCGAGGACTTCTGGGGCCAACGTCCTGACTTTC.

V gene TRBV5-1 combines with J gene TRBJ2-7; 12 bases map to TRBD1. The V and J ends lost 7 bases and 5 bases, in that order; junction bases with no gene match: 1. From germline, CDR1 is SGHRS and CDR2 YFSETQ. CDR3 length: 12 residues. The CDR3 spells CASGTGGHEQYF. The DNA for the CDR3 is TGCGCCAGCGGGACAGGGGGCCACGAGCAGTACTTC.